This is a list of T cell receptor beta chains from one sample in a study of T cell responses to AZD1222 COVID-19 vaccine. Sequenced by immunoSEQ multiplex PCR; TCRdb stores in-frame clones only, minus some. The repertoire holds 170,000 or so clones, with 85% to 95% as singletons. Sequences were derived from peripheral blood, sampled on day 0 of AZD1222 vaccination. These receptors all stem from an adult in good health. CDR3s include the opening cysteine and the closing phenylalanine or tryptophan. The D gene is left open where the match is weak. Only some rows state a clone size, as once, few, many or a class for expanded clones.

13	TRBV10-3	few	TRBD2	TRBJ2-7	TGTGCCATCAGGGCTCCCGGGAGGGACGAGCAGTACTTC	CAIRAPGRDEQYF
14	TRBV19	NA	NA	TRBJ1-2	TGTGCCAGTAGCCAAACCAGGGTTAGCTATGGCTACACCTTC	CASSQTRVSYGYTF
13	TRBV28	NA	NA	TRBJ1-1	TGTGCCAGCAGTTTAGGAGGAGAGACTGAAGCTTTCTTT	CASSLGGETEAFF
15	TRBV18	NA	NA	TRBJ1-2	TGTGCCAGCTCACCCGTGATACACGAGAACTATGGCTACACCTTC	CASSPVIHENYGYTF
14	TRBV27	NA	NA	TRBJ2-7	TGTGCCAGCAGTTTCGGAACCGGATCTTCCGAGCAGTACTTC	CASSFGTGSSEQYF
16	TRBV3-1/TRBV3-2	NA	NA	TRBJ1-2	TGTGCCAGCAGCCATTCTCTCCCGGGGCTAACCTATGGCTACACCTTC	CASSHSLPGLTYGYTF
13	TRBV5-6	NA	TRBD1	TRBJ1-2	TGTGCCAGCACCGTGACAGGGGGGCATGGCTACACCTTC	CASTVTGGHGYTF
13	TRBV28	NA	NA	TRBJ1-5	TGTGCCAGCAGCCCCGACATTGAGGAGCCCCAGCATTTT	CASSPDIEEPQHF
16	TRBV11-2	NA	TRBD2	TRBJ2-5	TGTGCCAGCAGCTTAGCAGCGGGGGGGGCCCGGGAGACCCAGTACTTC	CASSLAAGGARETQYF
13	TRBV7-9	NA	NA	TRBJ1-2	TGTGCCAGCAGGCAAACAGGGAACTATGGCTACACCTTC	CASRQTGNYGYTF
17	TRBV5-1	NA	TRBD2	TRBJ2-5	TGCGCCAGCAGCTTGGGGGTCGTTCTAGCGGATCAAGAGACCCAGTACTTC	CASSLGVVLADQETQYF
14	TRBV19	NA	TRBD2	TRBJ2-1	TGTGCCAGTAGTTCGGGGGGGGATTACAATGAGCAGTTCTTC	CASSSGGDYNEQFF
14	TRBV9	NA	NA	TRBJ2-7	TGTGCCAGCAGCGTAGGTGACAGTAATTACGAGCAGTACTTC	CASSVGDSNYEQYF
13	TRBV2	NA	NA	TRBJ1-2	TGTGCCAGCAGTGAACCGCAGCCCTATGGCTACACCTTC	CASSEPQPYGYTF
14	TRBV29-1	once	NA	TRBJ2-7	TGCAGCGTTGAAACTGGCGGGTCTTCCTACGAGCAGTACTTC	CSVETGGSSYEQYF
11	TRBV28	NA	NA	TRBJ2-5	TGTGCCAGCAGTTTAAAAGAGACCCAGTACTTC	CASSLKETQYF
14	TRBV7-2	NA	TRBD2	TRBJ2-1	TGTGCCAGCAGCCGGGGGGGTTCCTACAATGAGCAGTTCTTC	CASSRGGSYNEQFF
15	TRBV3-1/TRBV3-2	once	TRBD1	TRBJ1-2	TGTGCCAGCAGCCGAGGGCATGCAGGGGGCTCTGGCTACACCTTC	CASSRGHAGGSGYTF
13	TRBV28	NA	NA	TRBJ2-7	TGTGCCAGCAGTTCCCTAGACAGCTACGAGCAGTACTTC	CASSSLDSYEQYF
15	TRBV6-2/TRBV6-3	NA	NA	TRBJ1-2	TGTGCCAGCAGTTACCACGAGGGGCTTGGGCCTGGCTACACCTTC	CASSYHEGLGPGYTF
15	TRBV5-1	NA	NA	TRBJ2-2	TGCGCCAGCAGCTTAGGGGGGGCGAACACCGGGGAGCTGTTTTTT	CASSLGGANTGELFF
13	TRBV5-1	NA	NA	TRBJ1-1	TGCGCCAGCAGCCCCACAGGGAACACTGAAGCTTTCTTT	CASSPTGNTEAFF
16	TRBV12-2	NA	NA	TRBJ2-3	TGTGCAAGTCGCCGGAGGGGGGTTAGTTACACAGATACGCAGTATTTT	CASRRRGVSYTDTQYF
18	TRBV5-1	NA	NA	TRBJ1-2	TGCGCCAGCAGCTTGGACTACCCCGGACGGCATGGCAACTATGGCTACACCTTC	CASSLDYPGRHGNYGYTF
14	TRBV6-5	NA	NA	TRBJ2-7	TGTGCCAGCAGTAGAACAGGGGGGGGCTACGAGCAGTACTTC	CASSRTGGGYEQYF
13	TRBV9	NA	NA	TRBJ2-2	TGTGCCAGCAGCATTCAGGGGATCGGGGAGCTGTTTTTT	CASSIQGIGELFF